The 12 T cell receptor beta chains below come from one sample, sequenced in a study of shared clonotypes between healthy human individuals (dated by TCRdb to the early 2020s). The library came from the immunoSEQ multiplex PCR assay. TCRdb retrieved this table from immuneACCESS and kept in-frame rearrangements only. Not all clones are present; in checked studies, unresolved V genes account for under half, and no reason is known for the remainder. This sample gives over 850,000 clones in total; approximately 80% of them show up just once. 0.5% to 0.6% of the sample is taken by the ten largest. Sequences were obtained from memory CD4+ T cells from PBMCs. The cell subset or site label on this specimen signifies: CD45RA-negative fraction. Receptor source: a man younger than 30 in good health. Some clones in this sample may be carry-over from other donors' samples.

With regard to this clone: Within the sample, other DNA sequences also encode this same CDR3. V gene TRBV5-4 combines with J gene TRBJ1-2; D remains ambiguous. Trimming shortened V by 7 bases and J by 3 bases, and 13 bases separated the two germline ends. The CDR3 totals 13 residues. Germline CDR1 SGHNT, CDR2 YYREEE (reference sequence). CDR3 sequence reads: CASFNPRDYGYTF. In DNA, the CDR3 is TGTGCCAGCTTCAACCCTCGGGACTATGGCTACACCTTC.

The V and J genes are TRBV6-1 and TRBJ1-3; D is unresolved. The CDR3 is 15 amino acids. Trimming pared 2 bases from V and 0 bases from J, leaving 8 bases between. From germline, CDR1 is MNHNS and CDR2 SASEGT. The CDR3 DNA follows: TGTGCCAGCAGTGAAATCCGGTACTCTGGAAACACCATATATTTT. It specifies CASSEIRYSGNTIYF.

CDR3 nucleotides: TGCGCCAGCAGCCAAGTATACACAGCTGGAAACACCATATATTTT. Translation: CASSQVYTAGNTIYF. The V and J genes are TRBV4-1 and TRBJ1-3; no definite D call. This CDR3 comprises 15 residues. V was shortened by 1 base and J by 2 bases, with 9 bases between the two germline ends. CDR1 is MGHRA and CDR2 is YSYEKL in the germline V gene.

Here the CDR3 reads CASSFLGNDGYTF. DNA for the CDR3: TGTGCCAGCAGTTTCTTGGGAAACGATGGCTACACCTTC. The chain is built from TRBV27 and TRBJ1-2; D uncertain. V lost 3 bases and J lost 6, with 11 bases in between. The CDR3 extends over 13 amino acids. Germline V CDR1 and CDR2: MNHEY, SMNVEV (reference sequence).

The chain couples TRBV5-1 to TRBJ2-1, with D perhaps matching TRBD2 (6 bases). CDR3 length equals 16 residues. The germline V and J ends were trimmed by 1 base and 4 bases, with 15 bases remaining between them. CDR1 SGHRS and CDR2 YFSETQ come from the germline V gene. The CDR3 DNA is TGCGCCAGCAGCTTGCAAGCGTCTAGCGAGTACAATGAGCAGTTCTTC. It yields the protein CASSLQASSEYNEQFF.

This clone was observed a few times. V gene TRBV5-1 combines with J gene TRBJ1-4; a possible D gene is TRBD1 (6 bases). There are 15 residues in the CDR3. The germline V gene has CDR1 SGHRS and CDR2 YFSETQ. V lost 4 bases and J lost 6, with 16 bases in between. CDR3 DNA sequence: TGCGCCAGCAGCGACGGGGGCGCGAGCTATGAAAAACTGTTTTTT. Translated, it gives CASSDGGASYEKLFF. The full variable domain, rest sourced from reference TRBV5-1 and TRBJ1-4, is KAGVTQTPRYLIKTRGQQVTLSCSPISGHRSVSWYQQTPGQGLQFLFEYFSETQRNKGNFPGRFSGRQFSNSRSEMNVSTLELGDSALYLCASSDGGASYEKLFFGSGTQLSVL.

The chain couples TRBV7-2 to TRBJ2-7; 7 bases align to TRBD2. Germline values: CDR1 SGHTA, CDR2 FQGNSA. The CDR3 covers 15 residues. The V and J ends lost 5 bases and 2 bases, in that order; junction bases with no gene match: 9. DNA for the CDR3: TGTGCCAGCAGCGTTGGGGCGGCGGGAGCCTACGAGCAGTACTTC. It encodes CASSVGAAGAYEQYF.

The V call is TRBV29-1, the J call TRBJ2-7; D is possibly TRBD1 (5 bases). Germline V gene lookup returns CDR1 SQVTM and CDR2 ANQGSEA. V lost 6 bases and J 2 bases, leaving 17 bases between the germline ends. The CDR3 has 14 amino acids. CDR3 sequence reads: CSVQVRKQTYEQYF. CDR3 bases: TGCAGCGTACAGGTCCGGAAACAGACCTACGAGCAGTACTTC.

CDR3 protein: CASRQGQGHDTQYF. The DNA of the CDR3 is TGTGCCAGCAGACAAGGACAGGGCCACGATACGCAGTATTTT. This chain joins TRBV28 and TRBJ2-3, with 8 bases that match TRBD1. Germline CDR1 reads MDHEN; CDR2 reads SYDVKM. V was pared by 6 bases and J by 6 bases, with 8 bases of the junction left unmatched. CDR3 length equals 14 residues.

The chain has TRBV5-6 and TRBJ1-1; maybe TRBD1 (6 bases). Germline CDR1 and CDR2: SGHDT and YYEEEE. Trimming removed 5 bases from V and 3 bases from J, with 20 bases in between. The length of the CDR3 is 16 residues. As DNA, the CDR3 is TGTGCCAGCAGTAGACAGGTAGACAGTCAGGACACTGAAGCTTTCTTT. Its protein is CASSRQVDSQDTEAFF.

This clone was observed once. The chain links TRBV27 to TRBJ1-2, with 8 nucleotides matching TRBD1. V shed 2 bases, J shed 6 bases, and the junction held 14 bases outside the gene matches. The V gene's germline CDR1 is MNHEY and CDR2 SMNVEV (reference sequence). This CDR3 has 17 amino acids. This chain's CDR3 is CASSLTHPGGARDGYTF. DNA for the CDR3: TGTGCCAGCAGTTTAACCCACCCAGGGGGCGCGCGAGATGGCTACACCTTC.

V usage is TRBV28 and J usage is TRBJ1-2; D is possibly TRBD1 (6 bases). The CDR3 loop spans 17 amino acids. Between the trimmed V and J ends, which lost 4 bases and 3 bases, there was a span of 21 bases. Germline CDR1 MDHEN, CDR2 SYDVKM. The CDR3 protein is CASSSDTAGTSYYGYTF. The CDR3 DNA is TGTGCCAGCAGTTCTGATACCGCCGGGACAAGCTACTATGGCTACACCTTC.